One sample yielded the 30 T cell receptor beta chains listed below, sequenced in a study of radiotherapy plus CTLA-4 blockade in lung cancer. Profiled with immunoSEQ multiplex PCR; TCRdb holds only in-frame clones, not every one. This table holds some 27,000 clones, 75% to 85% found once. The sample in question was peripheral blood, obtained from a patient treated with radiotherapy plus ipilimumab. Receptors were obtained from a human donor with non-small cell lung cancer that progressed on radiotherapy plus ipilimumab.

J is TRBJ1-2 and V is TRBV10-3; 7 bases map to TRBD1. Germline CDR1 is ENHRY and CDR2 is SYGVKD. The CDR3 loop spans 13 amino acids. The J segment lost 3 bases and the V segment lost 8 bases, leaving 6 bases of the junction unmatched. The CDR3 DNA reads TGTGCCATCCACGACAGGGATTACTATGGCTACACCTTC. This sequence encodes CAIHDRDYYGYTF.

The genes are TRBV4-1 and TRBJ1-5; no definite D call. The V and J ends lost 4 bases and 3 bases respectively, with 13 bases between them. Germline CDR1 reads MGHRA; CDR2 reads YSYEKL. The CDR3 is made up of 15 amino acids. The DNA of the CDR3 is TGCGCCAGCAGCCTGGGCGAGGCCCACAATCAGCCCCAGCATTTT. Translating it yields CASSLGEAHNQPQHF.

In this sample, this clone turned up once. The chain combines TRBV2 with TRBJ1-1; D is ambiguous. The CDR3 runs 14 residues. Germline V CDR1 and CDR2: SNHLY, FYNNEI. V was shortened by 6 bases and J by 4 bases, with 15 bases between the two germline ends. CDR3 sequence: CASRDPTRSTEAFF. The CDR3 DNA reads TGTGCCAGCAGGGACCCTACAAGGAGCACTGAAGCTTTCTTT.

The V and J genes are TRBV30 and TRBJ2-2, with 7 nucleotides matching TRBD1. V trimming: 0 bases; J trimming: 4 bases; junction bases outside the gene matches: 11. Germline V gene data show CDR1 as GTSNPN and CDR2 as SVGIG (reference sequence). This CDR3 contains 17 residues. In DNA form, the CDR3 reads TGTGCCTGGAGTGTACTCCTTCGACAGGGTGGCACCGGGGAGCTGTTTTTT. It yields the protein CAWSVLLRQGGTGELFF.

The V call is TRBV18, the J call TRBJ2-2; no clear D. CDR3 length: 13 amino acids. From germline, CDR1 is KGHSH and CDR2 LQKENI. Trimming shortened V by 3 bases and J by 5 bases, and 7 bases separated the two germline ends. DNA for the CDR3: TGTGCCAGCTCACCCCCTGGGACCGGGGAGCTGTTTTTT. Encoded protein: CASSPPGTGELFF.

The CDR3, as DNA: TGCAGCGTCGCCGGGACTAGCCCCGGCACAGATACGCAGTATTTT. Its protein is CSVAGTSPGTDTQYF. V and J are TRBV29-1 and TRBJ2-3; 9 bases match TRBD2. The V and J ends lost 6 bases and 1 base, in that order; junction bases with no gene match: 8. This CDR3 region has 15 residues. Germline CDR1 is SQVTM and CDR2 is ANQGSEA.

This clone has only a few counts. This chain connects TRBV12-5 to TRBJ1-3, with D hard to call. V gave up 3 bases and J gave up 1 base, with 4 bases separating them. Germline CDR1 reads LGHNT; CDR2 reads FRNRAP. The CDR3 contains 13 residues. Here the CDR3 reads CASGFDSGNTIYF. DNA for the CDR3: TGTGCTAGTGGTTTTGATTCTGGAAACACCATATATTTT.

The chain employs TRBV2 and TRBJ1-1; 7 nucleotides agree with TRBD1. V lost 7 bases, J lost 4 bases, and 9 bases stayed unmatched. In germline, CDR1 is SNHLY, CDR2 FYNNEI. The CDR3 length is 14 residues. The CDR3 nucleotides are TGTGCCAGCAATAGGGACAGCCAAGGCACTGAAGCTTTCTTT. This translates into CASNRDSQGTEAFF.

The chain combines TRBV4-2 with TRBJ2-1; D might be TRBD2 (6 bases). CDR3 length: 13 residues. Trimming removed 3 bases at V and 9 bases at J, with 12 bases between. Germline CDR1 is LGHNA and CDR2 is YNFKEQ. The CDR3 protein is CASSHPLGGEQFF. In DNA form, the CDR3 reads TGTGCCAGCAGCCACCCCCTGGGGGGTGAGCAGTTCTTC.

This chain uses TRBV28 with TRBJ2-7; TRBD2 agrees at 8 bases. The J segment lost 2 bases and the V segment lost 5 bases, leaving 5 bases of the junction unmatched. The germline CDR1 and CDR2 sequences are MDHEN and SYDVKM. The CDR3 contains 14 residues. The CDR3 region is CASSLGLAPYEQYF. In DNA, the CDR3 is TGTGCCAGCAGTCTAGGACTAGCCCCCTACGAGCAGTACTTC. Filled out from reference TRBV28 and TRBJ2-7, the complete variable domain reads DVKVTQSSRYLVKRTGEKVFLECVQDMDHENMFWYRQDPGLGLRLIYFSYDVKMKEKGDIPEGYSVSREKKERFSLILESASTNQTSMYLCASSLGLAPYEQYFGPGTRLTVT.

This clone has more than one count but fewer than ten. This chain links TRBV6-5 with TRBJ2-1, with 8 positions matching TRBD2. With 8 bases clipped from V and 3 bases from J, the junction kept 9 bases outside the gene matches. CDR1 is MNHEY and CDR2 is SVGAGI in the germline V gene. The CDR3 contains 15 residues. The CDR3 nucleotides are TGTGCCAGCGCCGCCAGCGGGAGTGTCTACAATGAGCAGTTCTTC. Its translation: CASAASGSVYNEQFF.

This clone was detected a few times. The J gene is TRBJ2-2, the V gene TRBV6-5; no reliable D call. V lost 0 bases, J lost 7 bases, and 6 bases lay in between. Germline lookup yields CDR1 MNHEY and CDR2 SVGAGI. The CDR3 loop spans 13 amino acids. CDR3 loop: CASSYSSVGELFF. Written as DNA, the CDR3 is TGTGCCAGCAGTTACTCGAGCGTCGGGGAGCTGTTTTTT.

The J gene is TRBJ2-1, the V gene TRBV6-5, with TRBD1 identical over 9 bases. CDR1 and CDR2 from the germline V gene are MNHEY and SVGAGI. The CDR3 extends over 15 amino acids. Losses at the gene ends were 4 bases for V and 3 bases for J; bases not matched to a gene: 4. The CDR3 is CASSSGTGSYNEQFF. In DNA form, the CDR3 reads TGTGCCAGCAGTTCCGGGACAGGGAGCTACAATGAGCAGTTCTTC.

The chain is built from TRBV5-1 and TRBJ2-1; 8 nucleotides line up with TRBD2. Looked up from germline, CDR1 is SGHRS and CDR2 is YFSETQ. The CDR3 spans 17 residues. V was clipped by 2 bases and J by 0 bases; unmatched bases: 7. CDR3 nucleotides: TGCGCCAGCAGCTTCGGGCTAGCGGGTGGCTCCTACAATGAGCAGTTCTTC. It encodes CASSFGLAGGSYNEQFF.

The J gene is TRBJ2-2, the V gene TRBV28; unclear D gene. The CDR3 is 14 residues long. The ends were cut back, 7 bases at V and 3 bases at J, with 12 bases in the middle. Germline-derived CDR1 and CDR2 are MDHEN and SYDVKM. The CDR3 spells CASTIMSDTGELFF. The CDR3 region has the DNA TGTGCCAGCACAATAATGTCGGACACCGGGGAGCTGTTTTTT.

This clone has a single count. The chain carries TRBV7-3 and TRBJ2-5; 12 nucleotides match TRBD2. The length of the CDR3 is 19 residues. Germline V gives CDR1 SGHTA, CDR2 FQGTGA. With 5 bases clipped from V and 2 bases from J, the junction kept 15 bases outside the gene matches. The CDR3 nucleotides read TGTGCCAGCAGCCCACAGGGGCTAGCGGGGGGGCCGCTACAAGAGACCCAGTACTTC. Its translation is CASSPQGLAGGPLQETQYF.

The chain links TRBV5-1 to TRBJ2-5; no clear D gene. The CDR3 is made up of 15 amino acids. CDR1 is SGHRS and CDR2 is YFSETQ in the germline V gene. Trimming left V 0 bases short and J 3 bases short, with 12 bases between. CDR3 amino acids: CASSLEVAVKETQYF. DNA of the CDR3: TGCGCCAGCAGCTTGGAGGTGGCAGTCAAAGAGACCCAGTACTTC.

This clone was seen a single time. V usage is TRBV28 and J usage is TRBJ1-5, with D maybe TRBD1 (5 bases). The CDR3 has 13 amino acids. V was cut by 6 bases and J by 2 bases, with 8 bases left in between. Germline-derived CDR1 and CDR2 are MDHEN and SYDVKM. This chain's CDR3 is CASSRGGNQPQHF. The CDR3 region has the DNA TGTGCCAGCAGCCGGGGGGGCAATCAGCCCCAGCATTTT. The variable domain in full, with the rest retrieved from reference TRBV28 and TRBJ1-5, is DVKVTQSSRYLVKRTGEKVFLECVQDMDHENMFWYRQDPGLGLRLIYFSYDVKMKEKGDIPEGYSVSREKKERFSLILESASTNQTSMYLCASSRGGNQPQHFGDGTRLSIL.

The chain joins TRBV28 to TRBJ1-5; no clear D. Trimming shortened V by 7 bases and J by 3 bases, and 10 bases separated the two germline ends. There are 13 residues in the CDR3. Germline V lookup: CDR1 MDHEN, CDR2 SYDVKM. The CDR3, as DNA: TGTGCCAGCACCATTTCGTCCAATCAGCCCCAGCATTTT. This gives the protein CASTISSNQPQHF.

The chain has TRBV28 and TRBJ1-5, with 7 nucleotides matching TRBD1. From germline, CDR1 is MDHEN and CDR2 SYDVKM. The CDR3 extends over 17 amino acids. After removal of 5 bases from V and 0 bases from J, the junction contained 10 bases not matched to a gene. The CDR3 loop is CASSPDRDGDSNQPQHF. The CDR3 DNA reads TGTGCCAGCAGTCCCGACAGGGACGGGGATAGCAATCAGCCCCAGCATTTT.

The chain carries TRBV2 and TRBJ1-2; D is undetermined. With 6 bases removed from V and 8 bases from J, the gap between germline ends came to 16 bases. From germline, CDR1 is SNHLY and CDR2 FYNNEI. The length of the CDR3 is 13 residues. CDR3 sequence (DNA): TGTGCCAGCAGGATCCGGACGGGTGGAGGCTACACCTTC. Amino acids: CASRIRTGGGYTF.

This clone was seen only once. V usage is TRBV2 and J usage is TRBJ2-6; D remains unclear. Germline V lookup: CDR1 SNHLY, CDR2 FYNNEI. The CDR3 consists of 14 residues. V was cut by 4 bases and J by 0 bases, with 4 bases left in between. DNA of the CDR3: TGTGCCAGCAGTGGGGGCTCTGGGGCCAACGTCCTGACTTTC. Amino acids: CASSGGSGANVLTF.

In this sample, this clone turned up once. The V and J genes are TRBV6-5 and TRBJ1-5, with D unclear. CDR1 and CDR2 from the germline V gene are MNHEY and SVGAGI. Trimming took 6 bases from V and 4 from J, leaving 7 bases between them. This CDR3 has 12 amino acids. CDR3: CASRSGNQPQHF. The CDR3 coding sequence is TGTGCCAGCAGATCGGGGAATCAGCCCCAGCATTTT.

This chain links TRBV4-2 with TRBJ2-2, with 7 positions matching TRBD2. The CDR3 runs to 13 residues. Germline V gene data show CDR1 as LGHNA and CDR2 as YNFKEQ. V was clipped by 3 bases and J by 7 bases; unmatched bases: 2. The CDR3 sequence: CASSQSGVGELFF. The CDR3, as DNA: TGTGCCAGCAGCCAGAGCGGGGTCGGGGAGCTGTTTTTT.

The chain couples TRBV19 to TRBJ2-1; 8 bases align to TRBD2. The CDR3 consists of 16 residues. V lost 3 bases to trimming and J lost 5 bases; unmatched junction nucleotides: 9. Germline V CDR1 and CDR2: LNHDA, SQIVND (reference sequence). The CDR3, as DNA: TGTGCCAGTAGTATTACCGGGGCGGGAGGTAACAATGAGCAGTTCTTC. Encoded protein: CASSITGAGGNNEQFF.

V gene TRBV4-1 combines with J gene TRBJ2-5, with D perhaps matching TRBD2 (6 bases). CDR1 MGHRA and CDR2 YSYEKL come from the germline V gene. V lost 4 bases and J lost 2, with 17 bases in between. There are 16 residues in the CDR3. The CDR3 here is CASSPFLGEEQETQYF. CDR3 nucleotides: TGCGCCAGCAGCCCCTTCCTCGGGGAGGAACAAGAGACCCAGTACTTC.

Comments on this clone: Mismatch with germline at one junction end may stem from a read error. The chain has TRBV20-1 and TRBJ2-1; the D is unclear. Germline values: CDR1 DFQATT, CDR2 SNEGSKA (reference sequence). The CDR3 spans 11 residues. The CDR3 coding sequence is TGCAGTGCTGGAGAATACAATGAGCAGTTCTTC. This sequence encodes CSAGEYNEQFF.

CDR3 in DNA: TGTGCCAGCAGCTTAGGGCAGGACGCAGGCAATCAGCCCCAGCATTTT. Translating it yields CASSLGQDAGNQPQHF. The gene calls are TRBV7-8 and TRBJ1-5; no definite D call. The CDR3 totals 16 residues. The V end lost 1 base, the J end lost 2 bases, and 12 bases lay between the germline ends. Germline-derived CDR1 and CDR2 are SGHVS and FQNEAQ. The full variable domain, with the rest looked up from reference TRBV7-8 and TRBJ1-5, is GAGVSQSPRYKVAKRGQDVALRCDPISGHVSLFWYQQALGQGPEFLTYFQNEAQLDKSGLPSDRFFAERPEGSVSTLKIQRTQQEDSAVYLCASSLGQDAGNQPQHFGDGTRLSIL.

The V and J genes are TRBV15 and TRBJ1-1; D may be TRBD1 (5 bases). The CDR3 has 14 amino acids. The germline CDR1 and CDR2 sequences are LNHNV and YYDKDF (reference sequence). The V gene lost 2 bases and the J gene lost 1 base, with 8 bases spanning the gap. CDR3 region: CATSRYGQNTEAFF. The CDR3 coding sequence is TGTGCCACCAGCAGATATGGACAGAACACTGAAGCTTTCTTT.

The rearrangement joins TRBV9 to TRBJ2-4; perhaps TRBD2 as D (6 bases). The CDR3 runs to 17 residues. Deletions cut 0 bases from V and 8 bases from J, with 21 bases between. The germline gives CDR1 SGDLS, CDR2 YYNGEE. CDR3 protein: CASSVGAGIPPGDIQYF. The CDR3 DNA is TGTGCCAGCAGCGTAGGGGCGGGGATCCCGCCGGGGGACATTCAGTACTTC.